The 10 T cell receptor beta chains presented below share a single source sample, sequenced in a study of spatial heterogeneity in lung cancer. Antigen specificity for these receptors is unknown. TCRdb passed the 5' RACE reads through MiXCR, listing each CDR3 protein once. In the table there are tens of thousands of distinct CDR3 sequences, approximately 6.5% of which are singletons. Study-level findings and limits: Tumoral mutation counts were tracked by counts of expanded intratumoral alpha and beta TCRs.

The time point: sample taken at primary tumor resection. This specimen was lung tumor tissue, taken at surgery. The origin of the receptors is a male donor with early-stage non-small cell lung cancer.

The sample holds many counts of this clonotype. This chain uses TRBV28 with TRBJ2-2; perhaps D is TRBD1 or TRBD2 (5 bases each). Germline CDR1 is MDHEN and CDR2 is SYDVKM. The V and J ends lost 8 bases and 5 bases respectively, with 21 bases between them. This CDR3 has 16 residues. The CDR3 nucleotides are TGTGCCAGCCTTGGGGCCTCCGCGGGCCAGACCGGGGAGCTGTTTTTT. Translated, it gives CASLGASAGQTGELFF.

Comment on this clonotype: Possible read error: a much larger clone is one base away. The chain uses TRBV5-1 and TRBJ2-7; 8 bases line up with TRBD2. Germline CDR1 reads SGHRS; CDR2 reads YFSETQ. The CDR3 totals 13 residues. CDR3 region: CTSSGGHLYEQYF. Written as DNA, the CDR3 is TGCACCAGCAGCGGGGGACACCTCTACGAGCAGTACTTC.

V gene TRBV7-6 combines with J gene TRBJ2-7, with 8 positions matching TRBD2. CDR3 length: 15 residues. J was trimmed by 1 base and V by 4 bases; bases with no gene match: 6. CDR1 is SGHVS, CDR2 FNYEAQ, per germline. The CDR3 DNA is TGTGCCAGCAGCTACCTTAGCGGGAAGTCCTACGAGCAGTACTTC. It codes for CASSYLSGKSYEQYF.

This clonotype was picked up many times. This chain links TRBV18 with TRBJ1-4; unclear D gene. The CDR3 has 13 residues. V lost 2 bases and J 8 bases, leaving 9 bases between the germline ends. Germline values: CDR1 KGHSH, CDR2 LQKENI. DNA of the CDR3: TGTGCCAGCTCACCAAGGGAGGGAGAAAAACTGTTTTTT. It is translated as CASSPREGEKLFF.

This clonotype was seen at least ten times. The chain uses TRBV11-2 and TRBJ2-5; TRBD1 is a possible D gene (6 bases). This CDR3 has 13 amino acids. Trimming removed 5 bases at V and 2 bases at J, with 9 bases between. The V gene's germline CDR1 is SGHAT and CDR2 FQNNGV. The CDR3 is CASSPQGQETQYF. The CDR3 DNA sequence: TGTGCCAGCAGCCCACAGGGACAAGAGACCCAGTACTTC.

This clonotype is deemed medium-sized. The rearrangement uses TRBV20-1 and TRBJ2-1, with unresolved D. The length of the CDR3 is 16 residues. The V end lost 3 bases, the J end lost 0 bases, and 15 bases lay between the germline ends. Germline V gene lookup returns CDR1 DFQATT and CDR2 SNEGSKA (reference sequence). CDR3 DNA: TGCAGTGCTAGGACCCCGTTGGACGGCTCCTACAATGAGCAGTTCTTC. Its translation: CSARTPLDGSYNEQFF.

This clonotype was found many times. The gene calls are TRBV11-2 and TRBJ2-7; 12 nucleotides agree with TRBD1. The CDR3 is made up of 15 amino acids. V lost 6 bases and J lost 7; bases outside the gene matches: 10. Germline assignment: CDR1 SGHAT and CDR2 FQNNGV. Written as DNA, the CDR3 is TGTGCCAGCAGGAGCCCGGGACAGGGGGCGCGGGAGCAGTACTTC. It encodes CASRSPGQGAREQYF.

By its share, this clonotype is medium-sized. The rearrangement joins TRBV12-3 or TRBV12-4 to TRBJ2-6; D possibly matches TRBD1 or TRBD2 (5 bases each). V shed 3 bases and J shed 0 bases, with 6 bases lying between them. The CDR3 has 15 amino acids. The CDR3 nucleotides read TGTGCCAGCAGTTTTGGGGGCTCTGGGGCCAACGTCCTGACTTTC. Translation: CASSFGGSGANVLTF.

This clonotype rates as medium-sized. The chain links TRBV4-3 to TRBJ2-3; the D gene is possibly TRBD2 (6 bases). CDR3 length equals 16 residues. Deletions cut 0 bases from V and 3 bases from J, with 13 bases between. Germline V gene data show CDR1 as LGHNA and CDR2 as YSLEER. The CDR3, as DNA: TGCGCCAGCAGCCAAGATCCGGGACTGGGGACAGATACGCAGTATTTT. This encodes CASSQDPGLGTDTQYF.

J is TRBJ2-3 and V is TRBV20-1; 10 positions match TRBD2. V lost 6 bases and J lost 1; bases outside the gene matches: 4. This CDR3 has 14 amino acids. Germline CDR1 reads DFQATT; CDR2 reads SNEGSKA (reference sequence). In nucleotides, the CDR3 is TGCAGTGCCGCCCTAGCGGGGGGCACAGATACGCAGTATTTT. Encoded protein: CSAALAGGTDTQYF.